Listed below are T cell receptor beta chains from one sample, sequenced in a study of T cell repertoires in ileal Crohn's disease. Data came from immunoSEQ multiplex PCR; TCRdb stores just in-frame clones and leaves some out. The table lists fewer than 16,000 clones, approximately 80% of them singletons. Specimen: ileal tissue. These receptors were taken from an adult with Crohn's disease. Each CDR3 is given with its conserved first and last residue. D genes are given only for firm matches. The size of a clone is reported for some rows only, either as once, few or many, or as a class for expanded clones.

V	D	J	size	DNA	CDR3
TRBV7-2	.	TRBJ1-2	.	TGTGCCAGCAGCTTAGTAACGGCTAACTATGGCTACACCTTC	CASSLVTANYGYTF
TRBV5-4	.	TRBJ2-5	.	TGTGCCAGCAGCTTGGGGGGGGGCCGGAGGGACCAAGAGACCCAGTACTTC	CASSLGGGRRDQETQYF
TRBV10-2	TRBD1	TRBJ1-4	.	TGCGCCAGCCGACAGGGGCCGCTTGAAAAACTGTTTTTT	CASRQGPLEKLFF
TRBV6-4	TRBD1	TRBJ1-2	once	TGTGCCAGGGGGGACAGGGGCAGCAGCTATGGCTACACCTTC	CARGDRGSSYGYTF
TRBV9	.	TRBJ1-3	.	TGTGCCAGCAGCCCGATAGCCCGGGACACTGGAAACACCATATATTTT	CASSPIARDTGNTIYF
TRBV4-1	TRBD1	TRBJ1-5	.	TGCGCCAGCAGCGGACGACCCGGGACAGGCAACAATCAGCCCCAGCATTTT	CASSGRPGTGNNQPQHF
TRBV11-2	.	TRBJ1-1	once	TGTGCCAGCAGCTTATGGGACAACGAGGGGGACACTGAAGCTTTCTTT	CASSLWDNEGDTEAFF
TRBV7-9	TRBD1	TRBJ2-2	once	TGTGCCAGCAGCCAGAGGGGACAGCTCGGGGACACCGGGGAGCTGTTTTTT	CASSQRGQLGDTGELFF
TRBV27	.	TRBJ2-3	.	TGTGCCAGCAAGGTTGGAGAGGCCCACACAGATACGCAGTATTTT	CASKVGEAHTDTQYF
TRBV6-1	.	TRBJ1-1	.	TGTGCCAGCAGTCCCGGACATTCGAACACTGAAGCTTTCTTT	CASSPGHSNTEAFF
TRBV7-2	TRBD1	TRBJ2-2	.	TGTGCCAGCAGCTTTGGACAGGGACGGGGGACCGGGGAGCTGTTTTTT	CASSFGQGRGTGELFF
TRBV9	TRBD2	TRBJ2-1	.	TGTGCCAGCAGCGTAGGGTCCAGCGGGAGCTCTAATGAGCAGTTCTTC	CASSVGSSGSSNEQFF
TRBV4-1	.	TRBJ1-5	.	TGCGCCAGCAGCCAAGGGCAGGGCCTGGGGTATCAGCCCCAGCATTTT	CASSQGQGLGYQPQHF
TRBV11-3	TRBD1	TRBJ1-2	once	TGTGCCAGCAGCCCTCGGACAGGGGCCGGCTACACCTTC	CASSPRTGAGYTF
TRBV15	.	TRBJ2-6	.	TGTGCCACCAGCAGAGACGTGGGAGGCTCTGGGGCCAACGTCCTGGCTTTC	CATSRDVGGSGANVLAF
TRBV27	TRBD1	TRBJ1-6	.	TGTGCCACCACCTCAGGGGGGAATTCACCCCTCCACTTT	CATTSGGNSPLHF
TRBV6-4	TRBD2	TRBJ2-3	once	TGTGCCAGCAGTGAGGGGACTAGCGGCACAGATACGCAGTATTTT	CASSEGTSGTDTQYF
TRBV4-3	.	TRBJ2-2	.	TGCGCCAGCAGCCAAGGTAGCGTGAACACCGGGGAGCTGTTTTTT	CASSQGSVNTGELFF
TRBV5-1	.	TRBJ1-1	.	TGCGCCAGCAGCTTACAGGGACGGGGGGGGAACACTGAAGCTTTCTTT	CASSLQGRGGNTEAFF
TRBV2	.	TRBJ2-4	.	TGTGCCAGCAGTGAAAGGACTACCCCAGGAAACATTCAGTACTTC	CASSERTTPGNIQYF
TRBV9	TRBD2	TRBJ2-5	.	TGTGCCAGCAGCGTAGATCCTAGCGGGTTATCCAAAGAGACCCAGTACTTC	CASSVDPSGLSKETQYF
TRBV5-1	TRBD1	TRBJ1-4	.	TGCGCCAGCAGCGTAATACAGGGGACCGCAACTAATGAAAAACTGTTTTTT	CASSVIQGTATNEKLFF
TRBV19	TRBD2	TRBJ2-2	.	TGTGCCAGTAATCCGGGACTAGGATACGCCGGGGAGCTGTTTTTT	CASNPGLGYAGELFF
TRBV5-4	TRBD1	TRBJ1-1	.	TGTGCCAGCAGCTCCAGACCGGGACAGGCCACTGAAGCTTTCTTT	CASSSRPGQATEAFF
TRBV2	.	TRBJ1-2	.	TGTGCCAGCAGTGAGCTGTGGACAACCGATGGCTACACCTTC	CASSELWTTDGYTF
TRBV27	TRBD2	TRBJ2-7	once	TGTGCCAGCAGTCCCCTTAGCGGGGGGGCCTCCTACGAGCAGTACTTC	CASSPLSGGASYEQYF
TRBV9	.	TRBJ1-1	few	TGTGCCAGCAGCAACGGGGTAGAGGGTACTGAAGCTTTCTTT	CASSNGVEGTEAFF
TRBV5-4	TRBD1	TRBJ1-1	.	TGTGCCAGCAGCTTGGGGGGACAGGGTTTGAACACTGAAGCTTTCTTT	CASSLGGQGLNTEAFF
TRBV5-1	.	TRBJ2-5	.	TGCGCCAGCAGCTTGGCAGGGCCACAAGAGACCCAGTACTTC	CASSLAGPQETQYF